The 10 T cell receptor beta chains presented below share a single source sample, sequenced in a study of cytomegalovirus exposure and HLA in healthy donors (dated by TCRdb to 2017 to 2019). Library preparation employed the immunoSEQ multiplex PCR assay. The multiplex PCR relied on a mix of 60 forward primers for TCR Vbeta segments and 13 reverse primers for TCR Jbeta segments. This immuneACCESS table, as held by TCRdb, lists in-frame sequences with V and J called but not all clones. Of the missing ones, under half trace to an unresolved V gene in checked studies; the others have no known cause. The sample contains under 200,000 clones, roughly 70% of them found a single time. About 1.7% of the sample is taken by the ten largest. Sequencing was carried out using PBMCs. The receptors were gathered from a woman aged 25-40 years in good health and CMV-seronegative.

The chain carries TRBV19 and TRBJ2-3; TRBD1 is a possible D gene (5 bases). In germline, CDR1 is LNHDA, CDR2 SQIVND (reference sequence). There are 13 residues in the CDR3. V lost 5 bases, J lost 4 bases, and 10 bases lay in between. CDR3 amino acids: CASSVLQADTQYF. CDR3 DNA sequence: TGTGCCAGTAGTGTGCTACAGGCAGATACGCAGTATTTT.

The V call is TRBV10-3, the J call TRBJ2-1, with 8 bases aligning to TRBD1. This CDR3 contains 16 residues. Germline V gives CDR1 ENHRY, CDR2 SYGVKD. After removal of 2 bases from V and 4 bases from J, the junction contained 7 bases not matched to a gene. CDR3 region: CAISEPGTGDYNEQFF. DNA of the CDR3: TGTGCCATCAGTGAGCCTGGGACAGGAGATTACAATGAGCAGTTCTTC.

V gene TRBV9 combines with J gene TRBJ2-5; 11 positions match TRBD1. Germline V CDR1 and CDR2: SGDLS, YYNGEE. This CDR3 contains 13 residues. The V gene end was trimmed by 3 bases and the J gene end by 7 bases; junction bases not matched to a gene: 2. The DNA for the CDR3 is TGTGCCAGCAGCGCCGGGACAGGGGGGACCCAGTACTTC. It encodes CASSAGTGGTQYF.

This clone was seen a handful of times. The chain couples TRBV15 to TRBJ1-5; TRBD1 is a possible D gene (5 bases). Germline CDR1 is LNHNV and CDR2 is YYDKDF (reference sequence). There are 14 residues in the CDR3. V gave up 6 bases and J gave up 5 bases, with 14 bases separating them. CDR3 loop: CATRGVGGYQPQHF. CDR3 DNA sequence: TGTGCCACCAGAGGCGTGGGGGGGTATCAGCCCCAGCATTTT.

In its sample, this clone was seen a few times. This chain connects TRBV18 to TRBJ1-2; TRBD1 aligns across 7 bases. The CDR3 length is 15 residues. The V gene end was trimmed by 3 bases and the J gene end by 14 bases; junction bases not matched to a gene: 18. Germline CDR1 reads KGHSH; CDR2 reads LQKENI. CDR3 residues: CASSPQTGETTESTF. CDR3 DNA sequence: TGTGCCAGCTCACCTCAAACAGGGGAGACCACGGAGTCTACCTTC.

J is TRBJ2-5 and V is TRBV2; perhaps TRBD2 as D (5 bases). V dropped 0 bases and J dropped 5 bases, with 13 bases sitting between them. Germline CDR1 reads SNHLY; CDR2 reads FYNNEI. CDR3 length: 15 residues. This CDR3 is CASSEALRGGETQYF. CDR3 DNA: TGTGCCAGCAGTGAAGCCTTGAGAGGAGGCGAGACCCAGTACTTC.

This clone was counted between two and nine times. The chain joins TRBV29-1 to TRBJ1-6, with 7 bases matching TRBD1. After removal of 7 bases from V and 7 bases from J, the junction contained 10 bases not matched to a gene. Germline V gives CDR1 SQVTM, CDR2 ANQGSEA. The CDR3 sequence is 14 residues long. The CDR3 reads CSADREVLNSPLHF. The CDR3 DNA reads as TGCAGCGCAGACAGGGAGGTTCTCAATTCACCCCTCCACTTT.

The CDR3 coding sequence is TGTGCCAGCAGTTACTCTTCATCAATTAATGAAAAACTGTTTTTT. Its protein is CASSYSSSINEKLFF. The chain joins TRBV6-5 to TRBJ1-4; no reliable D call. This CDR3 has 15 residues. V dropped 0 bases and J dropped 4 bases, with 9 bases sitting between them. The germline gives CDR1 MNHEY, CDR2 SVGAGI.

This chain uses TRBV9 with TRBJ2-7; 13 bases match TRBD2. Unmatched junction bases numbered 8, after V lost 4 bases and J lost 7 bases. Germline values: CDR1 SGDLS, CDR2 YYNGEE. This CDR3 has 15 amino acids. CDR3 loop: CASSLGLAGSGEQYF. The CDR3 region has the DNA TGTGCCAGCAGCTTGGGACTAGCGGGGTCCGGGGAGCAGTACTTC.

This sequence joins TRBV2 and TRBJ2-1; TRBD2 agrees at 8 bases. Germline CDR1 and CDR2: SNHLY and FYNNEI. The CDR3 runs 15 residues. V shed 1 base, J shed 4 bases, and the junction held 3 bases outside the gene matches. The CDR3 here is CASSEDSGEYNEQFF. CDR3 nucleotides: TGTGCCAGCAGTGAAGATAGCGGGGAATACAATGAGCAGTTCTTC.